Shown below are 3 T cell receptor beta chains from a single sample sequenced in a study of blood T cells in healthy people across ages. For the second PCR, which ran for 7 to 11 cycles, a sample-barcoded 5' primer and a J-beta primer mix were used. TCRdb recomputed calls from the 5' RACE reads with MiXCR, one row per CDR3 protein. The table records 800,000 or so distinct CDR3 sequences, 46% of them present only once. Sequencing was carried out using blood. All receptors derive from a man aged 80 or over in good health.

V and J are TRBV20-1 and TRBJ1-2; the D gene is possibly TRBD1 (6 bases). Germline V gene lookup returns CDR1 DFQATT and CDR2 SNEGSKA (reference sequence). This CDR3 is built from 14 residues. The V end was cut by 3 bases, the J end by 2 bases, with 13 bases between. For the CDR3, the DNA is TGCAGTGCTAGCGATACAGGGACCAACTATGGCTACACCTTC. It yields the protein CSASDTGTNYGYTF.

This clonotype was seen at least ten times. The chain combines TRBV20-1 with TRBJ2-7; 10 bases fit TRBD2. Germline-derived CDR1 and CDR2 are DFQATT and SNEGSKA (reference sequence). CDR3 length: 12 residues. The CDR3 DNA is TGCAGCGGCCCTAGCGGGAGAAGCGAGCAGTACTTC. Protein sequence: CSGPSGRSEQYF.

This clonotype has at least ten counts. This sequence joins TRBV20-1 and TRBJ2-1; D is possibly TRBD2 (5 bases). Germline V lookup: CDR1 DFQATT, CDR2 SNEGSKA (reference sequence). V dropped 3 bases and J dropped 9 bases, with 12 bases sitting between them. CDR3 length: 12 residues. The DNA for the CDR3 is TGCAGTGCTAGTTATATGAGGGCTGAGCAGTTCTTC. Encoded protein: CSASYMRAEQFF.